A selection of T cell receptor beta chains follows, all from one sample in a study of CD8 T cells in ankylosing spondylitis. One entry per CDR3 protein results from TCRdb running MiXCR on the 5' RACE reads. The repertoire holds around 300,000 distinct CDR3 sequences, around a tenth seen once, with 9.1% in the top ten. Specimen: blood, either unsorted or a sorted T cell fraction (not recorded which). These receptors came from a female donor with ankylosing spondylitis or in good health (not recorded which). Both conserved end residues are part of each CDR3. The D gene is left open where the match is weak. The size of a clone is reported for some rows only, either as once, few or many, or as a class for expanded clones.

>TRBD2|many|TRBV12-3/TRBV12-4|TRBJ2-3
TGTGCCAGCAGTCCACAGGGACTAGCGGGGGCCACAGATACGCAGTATTTT
CASSPQGLAGATDTQYF
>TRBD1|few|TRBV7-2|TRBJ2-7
TGTGCCAGCAGCCAGGGGGAGTCCGGAACCTACGAGCAGTACTTC
CASSQGESGTYEQYF
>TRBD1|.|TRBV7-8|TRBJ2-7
TGTGCCAGCAGCTCAGATCCGGGACAGGTGATCTCCTACGAGCAGTACTTC
CASSSDPGQVISYEQYF
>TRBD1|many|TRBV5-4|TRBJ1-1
TGTGCCAGCAGCCGTGAGACAGGGATGAACACTGAAGCTTTCTTT
CASSRETGMNTEAFF
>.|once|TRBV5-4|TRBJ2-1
TGTGCCAGCAGCCCCTCCCAGGGATCCTACAATGAGCAGTTCTTC
CASSPSQGSYNEQFF
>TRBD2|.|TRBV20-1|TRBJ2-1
TGCAGTGCTAGCCCCTCTAGCGGGAGTTCCCTCGAGCAGTTCTTC
CSASPSSGSSLEQFF
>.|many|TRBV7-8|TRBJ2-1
TGTGCCAGCAGCCCAGTCAATGAGCAGTTCTTC
CASSPVNEQFF
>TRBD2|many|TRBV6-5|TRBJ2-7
TGTGCCAGCAGTTACTCCGGGACTAGCGGGAGGTACGAGCAGTACTTC
CASSYSGTSGRYEQYF
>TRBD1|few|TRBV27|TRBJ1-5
TGTGCCAGCGGCATCCCGGGACAGGTTCCTAGCAATCAGCCCCAGCATTTT
CASGIPGQVPSNQPQHF
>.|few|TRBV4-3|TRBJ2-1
TGCGCCAGCAGCCAAGATCGGGCTAGCTACGCTGAGCAGTTCTTC
CASSQDRASYAEQFF
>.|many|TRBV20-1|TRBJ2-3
TGCAGTGCTGCCCGGGGAGATACGCAGTATTTT
CSAARGDTQYF
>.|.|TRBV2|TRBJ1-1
TGTGCCAGCAGGGGAGGGAATGGATGGGCTTTCTTT
CASRGGNGWAFF
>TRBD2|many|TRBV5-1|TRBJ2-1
TGCGCCAGCAGCTTTGATAGCGGGTCTTACAATGAGCAGTTCTTC
CASSFDSGSYNEQFF
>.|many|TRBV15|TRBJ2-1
TGTGCCACCAGCAGAGAGGGCAATGAGCAGTTCTTC
CATSREGNEQFF
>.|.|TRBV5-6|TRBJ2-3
TGTGCCAGCAGCTTCGGACACAGCACAGATACGCAGTATTTT
CASSFGHSTDTQYF
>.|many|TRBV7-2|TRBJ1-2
TGTGCCAGCAAACCCTGGGACAACCACTATGGCTACACCTTC
CASKPWDNHYGYTF
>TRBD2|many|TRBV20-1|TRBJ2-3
TGCAGTGCTCGTAGCGGGGGGTGGGATACGCAGTATTTT
CSARSGGWDTQYF
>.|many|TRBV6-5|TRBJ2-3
TGTGCCAGCAGTAACTCCCTGACCACAGATACGCAGTATTTT
CASSNSLTTDTQYF
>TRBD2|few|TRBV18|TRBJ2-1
TGTGCCAGCTCACCGGGGACTAGCGGGACCTACAATGAGCAGTTCTTC
CASSPGTSGTYNEQFF
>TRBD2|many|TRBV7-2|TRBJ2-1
TGTGCCAGCAGCTTATATGGCGGGAGGGCTTTTAATGAGCAGTTCTTC
CASSLYGGRAFNEQFF
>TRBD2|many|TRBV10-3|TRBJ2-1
TGTGCCATCAGTGATCCCTCGCGGCGGGAGGGGACCTACAATGAGCAGTTCTTC
CAISDPSRREGTYNEQFF
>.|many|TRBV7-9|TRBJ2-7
TGTGCCAGCAGCTTAAGCGAAACAACGCTGTCCGAGCAGTACTTC
CASSLSETTLSEQYF
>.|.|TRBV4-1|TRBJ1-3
TGCGCCAGCAGCCAAGCAGGGGTTGGAAACACCATATATTTT
CASSQAGVGNTIYF
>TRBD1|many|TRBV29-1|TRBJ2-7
TGCAGCGCCGGGGACAGTTTGGACAACTACGAGCAGTACTTC
CSAGDSLDNYEQYF
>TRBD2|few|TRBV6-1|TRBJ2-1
TGTGCCACCCCCGGGGCGGGAGGAACCTACAATGAGCAGTTCTTC
CATPGAGGTYNEQFF
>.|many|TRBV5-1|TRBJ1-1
TGCGCCAGCAGCTTGGTACTGGCCGGAGTAATGAACACTGAAGCTTTCTTT
CASSLVLAGVMNTEAFF
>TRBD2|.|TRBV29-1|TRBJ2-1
TGCAGCGCCAGTGCCGGGACTAGCGCGGCTGAGCAGTTCTTC
CSASAGTSAAEQFF
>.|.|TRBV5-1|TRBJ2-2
TGCGCCAGCAGCACCGGAGGGGGGATGAACACCGGGGAGCTGTTTTTT
CASSTGGGMNTGELFF
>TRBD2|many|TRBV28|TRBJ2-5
TGTGCCAGCAGTTTATTTGGTCCAGGTAGCGGGGGTGGAAAAGAGACCCAGTACTTC
CASSLFGPGSGGGKETQYF
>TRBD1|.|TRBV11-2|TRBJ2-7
TGTGCCAGCACCTTAAACCGGGACAGGCTATCCTACGAGCAGTACTTC
CASTLNRDRLSYEQYF
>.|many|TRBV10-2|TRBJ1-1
TGCGCCAGCGCCAACCGGGCGGGCAGTGAAGCTTTCTTT
CASANRAGSEAFF
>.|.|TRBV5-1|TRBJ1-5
TGCGCCACCCTGACACAGAGTAATCAGCCCCAGCATTTT
CATLTQSNQPQHF
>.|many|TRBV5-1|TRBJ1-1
TGCGCCAGCAGCTTGGTAACAGGCCCGAACACTGAAGCTTTCTTT
CASSLVTGPNTEAFF
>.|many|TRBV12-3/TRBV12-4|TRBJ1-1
TGTGCCAGCAGTCTCCGACAGATGGACACTGAAGCTTTCTTT
CASSLRQMDTEAFF
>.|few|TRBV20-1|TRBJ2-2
TGCAGTGCTAGCGGTTACGGGGAGCTGTTTTTT
CSASGYGELFF
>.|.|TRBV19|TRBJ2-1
TGTGCCAGTAGTCCAGTCGTCCCCAGCCCTGAGCAGTTCTTC
CASSPVVPSPEQFF
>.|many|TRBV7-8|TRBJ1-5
TGTGCCAGCAGCTTAATGGGGGCAGGCAATCAGCCCCAGCATTTT
CASSLMGAGNQPQHF
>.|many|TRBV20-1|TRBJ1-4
TGCAGTGCTGGTCGACAGTCCCCGGCGAATGAAAAACTGTTTTTT
CSAGRQSPANEKLFF
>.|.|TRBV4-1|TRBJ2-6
TGCGCCAGCAGCCAAGTTTCCCAGGGTGTGTCTGGGGCCAACGTCCTGACTTTC
CASSQVSQGVSGANVLTF
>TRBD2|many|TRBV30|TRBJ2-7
TGTGCCTGGAGCCGGGGGAGGGACGAGCAGTACTTC
CAWSRGRDEQYF
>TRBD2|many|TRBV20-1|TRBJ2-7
TGCAGTGCTCCCGGGACTAACCCCTACGAGCAGTACTTC
CSAPGTNPYEQYF
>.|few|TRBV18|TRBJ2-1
TGTGCCAGCTCACCACAGTCTAAGGCGGTTGGGGAGCAGTTCTTC
CASSPQSKAVGEQFF
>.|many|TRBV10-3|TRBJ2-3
TGTGCCATCAGTAGGTCAGGGGAGGATACGCAGTATTTT
CAISRSGEDTQYF
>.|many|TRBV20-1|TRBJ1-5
TGCAGTGCTAGAGATAACCGGGGACCCCAGCATTTT
CSARDNRGPQHF
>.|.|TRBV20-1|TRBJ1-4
TGCAGTGCTGGAGGGCCAAGGGGAGGTGAAAAACTGTTTTTT
CSAGGPRGGEKLFF
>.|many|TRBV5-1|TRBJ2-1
TGCGCCAGCAGCTTGGTTCCAGGTTTGGTCGGTGAGCAGTTCTTC
CASSLVPGLVGEQFF
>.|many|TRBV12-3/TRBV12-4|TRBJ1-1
TGTGCCAGCAGTTTGAACGGATTCATGAACACTGAAGCTTTCTTT
CASSLNGFMNTEAFF
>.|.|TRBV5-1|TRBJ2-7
TGCGCCAGCAGCTACTCAATGGACGGCCCCTACGAGCAGTACTTC
CASSYSMDGPYEQYF
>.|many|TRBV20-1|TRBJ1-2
TGCAGTGTGGATACAGGGTCGGATGAGAAGAGTGGCTACACCTTC
CSVDTGSDEKSGYTF
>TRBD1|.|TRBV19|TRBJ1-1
TGTGCCAGTAGTATAGGGGACAGGGTCCTCGGTATGAACACTGAAGCTTTCTTT
CASSIGDRVLGMNTEAFF
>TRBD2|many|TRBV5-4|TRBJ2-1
TGTGCCAGCAGCTCCGCTCTACCTAGCGGGATCTACAATGAGCAGTTCTTC
CASSSALPSGIYNEQFF
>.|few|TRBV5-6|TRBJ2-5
TGTGCCAGCAGCTTGGGTTTTCTCCCGGAGACCCAGTACTTC
CASSLGFLPETQYF
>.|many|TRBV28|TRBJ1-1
TGTGCCAGCACCTCCCCGGCCCGGACCGCTGAAGCTTTCTTT
CASTSPARTAEAFF
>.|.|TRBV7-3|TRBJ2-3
TGTGCCAGGAGCTTAGACGCTATAAGCACAGATACGCAGTATTTT
CARSLDAISTDTQYF